Following are 18 T cell receptor beta chains from one sample sequenced in a study of prognosis after radiotherapy for stage I lung cancer. TCR beta CDR3 amplification from genomic DNA was performed by two-round multiplex PCR. First-round PCR, the initial amplification, used primers specific to each TRBV and TRBJ gene. MiXCR, run by TCRdb on the multiplex PCR reads, gives a single entry per CDR3 protein. The data contain 45,000 to 60,000 distinct CDR3 sequences, 30% to 40% of them singletons. The source material was PBMCs, sampled before or after stereotactic body radiation therapy (not recorded which). Every receptor here comes from a donor over 45 with non-small cell lung cancer.

The chain recombines TRBV29-1 with TRBJ1-1; D call uncertain. V lost 3 bases and J 4 bases, leaving 3 bases between the germline ends. The CDR3 loop spans 10 amino acids. Germline V gene sequence: CDR1 SQVTM, CDR2 ANQGSEA. CDR3 nucleotides: TGCAGCGTTGAGATCACTGAAGCTTTCTTT. Protein product: CSVEITEAFF. Supplemented by reference TRBV29-1 and TRBJ1-1, the full variable domain reads SAVISQKPSRDICQRGTSLTIQCQVDSQVTMMFWYRQQPGQSLTLIATANQGSEATYESGFVIDKFPISRPNLTFSTLTVSNMSPEDSSIYLCSVEITEAFFGQGTRLTVV.

This clonotype was seen once. This is likely an artifact of a read error, given a far larger clone one base away. The rearrangement uses TRBV6-4 and TRBJ2-1; D is undetermined. The V gene lost 6 bases and the J gene lost 2 bases, with 8 bases spanning the gap. Germline assignment: CDR1 MRHNA and CDR2 SNTAGT. The CDR3 has 13 amino acids. Here the CDR3 DNA reads TGTGCCAGCAGGCTGGTGACCTACAATGAGCAGTTCTTC. Residues: CASRLVTYNEQFF.

The J gene is TRBJ2-1, the V gene TRBV6-2 or TRBV6-3; D gene uncertain. V lost 6 bases, J lost 1 base, and 16 bases lay in between. The germline gives CDR1 MNHEY, CDR2 SVGEGT. This CDR3 is 16 amino acids long. The CDR3 region has the DNA TGTGCCAGCAGGCGTGAACTCGTAGTGTCCTACAATGAGCAGTTCTTC. It yields the protein CASRRELVVSYNEQFF.

In this sample, this clonotype turned up many times. The V call is TRBV18, the J call TRBJ2-7; a possible D gene is TRBD1 (6 bases). Germline V gives CDR1 KGHSH, CDR2 LQKENI. The CDR3 has 18 amino acids. V lost 2 bases, J lost 0 bases, and 20 bases lay in between. CDR3 sequence reads: CASSPGGLHRVPSYEQYF. CDR3 nucleotide sequence: TGTGCCAGCTCACCAGGGGGCCTCCACAGGGTCCCCTCCTACGAGCAGTACTTC.

This clonotype was detected ten times or more. For the CDR3, the DNA is TGTGCCAGCAGTTCACAGGGGGCGAACATTCAGTACTTC. Protein product: CASSSQGANIQYF. The chain links TRBV3-1 to TRBJ2-4; TRBD1 aligns across 9 bases. The germline V gene has CDR1 LGHDT and CDR2 YNNKEL (reference sequence). This CDR3 has 13 amino acids. V was pared by 6 bases and J by 7 bases, with 4 bases of the junction left unmatched.

Ten or more counts support this clonotype. The V gene is TRBV7-2, the J gene TRBJ1-1; D call uncertain. This CDR3 region has 14 residues. Germline assignment: CDR1 SGHTA and CDR2 FQGNSA. V lost 3 bases and J 2 bases, leaving 10 bases between the germline ends. The CDR3 here is CASSFGGVNTEAFF. CDR3 nucleotide sequence: TGTGCCAGCAGCTTTGGCGGGGTTAACACTGAAGCTTTCTTT. Filled out from reference TRBV7-2 and TRBJ1-1, the complete variable domain reads GAGVSQSPSNKVTEKGKDVELRCDPISGHTALYWYRQSLGQGLEFLIYFQGNSAPDKSGLPSDRFSAERTGGSVSTLTIQRTQQEDSAVYLCASSFGGVNTEAFFGQGTRLTVV.

As concerns this clonotype: This sequence may be a read error, since a much larger clone differs from it by one base. Since no conserved phenylalanine or tryptophan closes the CDR3, a read error is the likely cause. The limits of the CDR3 on the DNA are not certain, so only TCRdb's listed CDR3 is given. The genes are TRBV24-1 and TRBJ2-5. The V gene's germline CDR1 is KGHDR and CDR2 SFDVKD. Inclusive of both ends, the CDR3 amounts to 14 amino acids. CDR3 sequence: CATSDPSTGDAFYL.

This clonotype was seen at least ten times. The rearrangement uses TRBV12-3 or TRBV12-4 and TRBJ2-1; perhaps TRBD1 as D (5 bases). Trimming cost V 9 bases and J 7 bases, with 16 bases left between them. The CDR3 is made up of 13 amino acids. The CDR3 nucleotides are TGTGCCAGTAACAGGTTTCCCTCAAATGAGCAGTTCTTC. Protein: CASNRFPSNEQFF.

The sample holds many counts of this clonotype. The chain couples TRBV4-3 to TRBJ2-1, with no clear D. Germline-derived CDR1 and CDR2 are LGHNA and YSLEER. Trimming took 0 bases from V and 7 from J, leaving 7 bases between them. The CDR3 consists of 13 residues. CDR3 in amino acids: CASSQETENEQFF. DNA of the CDR3: TGCGCCAGCAGCCAAGAAACGGAGAATGAGCAGTTCTTC.

This clonotype was detected many times. This sequence joins TRBV6-9 and TRBJ2-5; tentatively, D is TRBD2 (5 bases). The CDR3 extends over 14 amino acids. Germline V gene sequence: CDR1 MNHGY, CDR2 SVAAGI. Trimming removed 3 bases from V and 4 bases from J, with 12 bases in between. The CDR3 bases are TGTGCCAGCAGTTACTTTAGCAGCGGAGAGACCCAGTACTTC. Protein product: CASSYFSSGETQYF.

There are many counts of this clonotype. This chain connects TRBV4-3 to TRBJ1-6; D call uncertain. V was shortened by 0 bases and J by 0 bases, with 12 bases between the two germline ends. Germline-derived CDR1 and CDR2 are LGHNA and YSLEER. CDR3 length: 18 amino acids. The CDR3 coding sequence is TGCGCCAGCAGCCAAGAACCCCCCGGGAGCTCCTATAATTCACCCCTCCACTTT. It translates to CASSQEPPGSSYNSPLHF.

With regard to this clonotype: Just one base apart from a much larger clone, this may be a read error. The chain is built from TRBV5-4 and TRBJ2-2, with 13 bases matching TRBD2. V was clipped by 0 bases and J by 5 bases; unmatched bases: 4. Germline V gene lookup returns CDR1 SGHNT and CDR2 YYREEE (reference sequence). This CDR3 region has 17 residues. The CDR3 nucleotides are TGTGCCAGCAGCTTGGGCGGACTAGCGGGAGATACCGGGGAGCTGTTTTTT. Its protein product is CASSLGGLAGDTGELFF.

This clonotype is medium-sized within its sample. The genes are TRBV30 and TRBJ1-6, with D unresolved. The CDR3 extends over 12 amino acids. Trimming took 0 bases from V and 10 from J, leaving 7 bases between them. Germline V gives CDR1 GTSNPN, CDR2 SVGIG (reference sequence). CDR3 loop: CAWSVRRSPLHF. The CDR3 bases are TGTGCCTGGAGTGTTAGGCGGTCACCCCTCCACTTT.

Remarks on this clonotype: The likely explanation is a read error, given a far larger clone one base away. V gene TRBV6-9 combines with J gene TRBJ2-3, with D uncertain. Germline V gives CDR1 MNHGY, CDR2 SVAAGI. The V gene lost 4 bases and the J gene lost 5 bases, with 16 bases spanning the gap. The CDR3 is 15 residues long. For the CDR3, the DNA is TGTGCCAGCAGTTCGGTACTCCCCTCGGGAGATACGCAGTATTTT. Protein product: CASSSVLPSGDTQYF.

A word on this clonotype: A far larger clone is only one base removed, so a read error is likely. The gene calls are TRBV7-9 and TRBJ2-5; 11 nucleotides align to TRBD2. The length of the CDR3 is 15 residues. Germline lookup yields CDR1 SEHNR and CDR2 FQNEAQ (reference sequence). CDR3 region: CASSLEVAGGETKYF. DNA for the CDR3: TGTGCCAGCAGCTTAGAGGTAGCGGGAGGGGAGACCAAGTACTTC. The full variable domain, rest sourced from reference TRBV7-9 and TRBJ2-5, is DTGVSQNPRHKITKRGQNVTFRCDPISEHNRLYWYRQTLGQGPEFLTYFQNEAQLEKSRLLSDRFSAERPKGSFSTLEIQRTEQGDSAMYLCASSLEVAGGETKYFGPGTRLLVL.

This clonotype was counted ten times or more. This chain links TRBV18 with TRBJ2-3; 11 bases match TRBD2. Germline trimming cut 2 bases from V and 4 bases from J; bases unmatched to any gene: 11. The germline gives CDR1 KGHSH, CDR2 LQKENI. The CDR3 sequence is 18 residues long. The CDR3, as DNA: TGTGCCAGCTCACCAACGATCGCCTTAGCGGGAGGGCCAGATACGCAGTATTTT. Translating it yields CASSPTIALAGGPDTQYF. The variable domain in full, with the rest retrieved from reference TRBV18 and TRBJ2-3, is NAGVMQNPRHLVRRRGQEARLRCSPMKGHSHVYWYRQLPEEGLKFMVYLQKENIIDESGMPKERFSAEFPKEGPSILRIQQVVRGDSAAYFCASSPTIALAGGPDTQYFGPGTRLTVL.

This clonotype was counted ten times or more. The chain links TRBV6-2 or TRBV6-3 to TRBJ2-1, with TRBD2 matching over 8 bases. Germline V CDR1 and CDR2: MNHEY, SVGEGT. The CDR3 runs 18 residues. J gave up 0 bases and V 3 bases, and 10 bases lay outside the gene matches. The CDR3 DNA reads as TGTGCCAGCAGTTATGATCCGACGCGGGAGGCCTCCTACAATGAGCAGTTCTTC. Protein sequence: CASSYDPTREASYNEQFF.

This clonotype has at least ten counts. The J gene is TRBJ1-2, the V gene TRBV20-1; 10 bases match TRBD1. This CDR3 comprises 12 residues. V was pared by 6 bases and J by 8 bases, with 6 bases of the junction left unmatched. Germline V gene lookup returns CDR1 DFQATT and CDR2 SNEGSKA (reference sequence). The CDR3 is CSARDRGHGYTF. The CDR3 DNA follows: TGCAGTGCCCGAGACAGGGGGCACGGCTACACCTTC.